These 30 T cell receptor beta chains were sequenced from one sample in a study of T cells in localized non-small cell lung cancer. The repertoire was sequenced with immunoSEQ multiplex PCR; TCRdb's copy has only in-frame clones and lacks some. The data hold 60,000 or so clones, with roughly 79% observed a single time. This material consisted of PBMCs, taken before any cancer treatment. These receptor sequences come from a man aged 40 to 69 with stage II lung adenocarcinoma.

The chain carries TRBV7-9 and TRBJ2-2, with 7 bases identical to TRBD1. The CDR3 totals 15 residues. CDR1 SEHNR and CDR2 FQNEAQ come from the germline V gene (reference sequence). V gave up 2 bases and J gave up 5 bases; unmatched junction bases: 5. The CDR3 sequence: CASSLWPTGTGELFF. In DNA form, the CDR3 reads TGTGCCAGCAGCTTATGGCCGACAGGGACCGGGGAGCTGTTTTTT. Complete variable domain (other parts from reference TRBV7-9 and TRBJ2-2): DTGVSQNPRHKITKRGQNVTFRCDPISEHNRLYWYRQTLGQGPEFLTYFQNEAQLEKSRLLSDRFSAERPKGSFSTLEIQRTEQGDSAMYLCASSLWPTGTGELFFGEGSRLTVL.

J is TRBJ1-6 and V is TRBV5-1; D is unclear. The germline gives CDR1 SGHRS, CDR2 YFSETQ. The V end was cut by 4 bases, the J end by 6 bases, with 8 bases between. This CDR3 comprises 13 residues. CDR3 in DNA: TGCGCCAGCAGCCCTACGATTAATTCACCCCTCCACTTT. Its translation is CASSPTINSPLHF.

The DNA of the CDR3 is TGTGCCAGCTCACCACTATCAGGGGATTGGAACACTGAAGCTTTCTTT. Amino acid sequence: CASSPLSGDWNTEAFF. This chain connects TRBV18 to TRBJ1-1; D is perhaps TRBD1 (6 bases). The length of the CDR3 is 16 residues. Trimming removed 1 base from V and 1 base from J, with 13 bases in between. Germline V gives CDR1 KGHSH, CDR2 LQKENI.

This sequence joins TRBV29-1 and TRBJ1-4, with D hard to call. The CDR3 runs 14 residues. The germline V and J ends were trimmed by 5 bases and 0 bases, with 10 bases remaining between them. Germline V gives CDR1 SQVTM, CDR2 ANQGSEA. This CDR3 reads CSVHQDATNEKLFF. The CDR3 DNA reads as TGCAGCGTTCATCAGGACGCAACTAATGAAAAACTGTTTTTT.

The V and J genes are TRBV19 and TRBJ1-4; 9 bases are a match to TRBD1. J lost 8 bases, V lost 4 bases, and 5 bases had no gene match. Germline CDR1 and CDR2: LNHDA and SQIVND (reference sequence). This CDR3 is built from 14 residues. The CDR3 region is CASSTDRGREKLFF. The CDR3 DNA follows: TGTGCCAGTAGTACGGACAGGGGAAGAGAAAAACTGTTTTTT.

The chain links TRBV5-1 to TRBJ2-2; TRBD1 aligns across 7 bases. Germline CDR1 is SGHRS and CDR2 is YFSETQ. V was clipped by 1 base and J by 3 bases; unmatched bases: 3. The CDR3 length is 15 residues. The CDR3 bases are TGCGCCAGCAGCTTGATGGGACAGTACACCGGGGAGCTGTTTTTT. Its protein is CASSLMGQYTGELFF. Full variable domain (rest looked up from reference TRBV5-1 and TRBJ2-2): KAGVTQTPRYLIKTRGQQVTLSCSPISGHRSVSWYQQTPGQGLQFLFEYFSETQRNKGNFPGRFSGRQFSNSRSEMNVSTLELGDSALYLCASSLMGQYTGELFFGEGSRLTVL.

This clone occurred a few times. The rearrangement uses TRBV10-3 and TRBJ2-2; D unclear. Germline assignment: CDR1 ENHRY and CDR2 SYGVKD. The germline V and J ends were trimmed by 0 bases and 0 bases, with 8 bases remaining between them. The CDR3 is 16 amino acids. The chain's CDR3 is CAISESGGANTGELFF. The CDR3 DNA reads as TGTGCCATCAGTGAGTCGGGTGGGGCGAACACCGGGGAGCTGTTTTTT.

V is TRBV2 and J is TRBJ2-4; D is ambiguous. CDR1 SNHLY and CDR2 FYNNEI come from the germline V gene. The CDR3 runs 15 residues. Trimming removed 4 bases at V and 8 bases at J, with 18 bases between. In DNA, the CDR3 is TGTGCCAGCAGTGCTTTAGGTGGCGGTGGGGACATTCAGTACTTC. This gives the protein CASSALGGGGDIQYF.

The V gene is TRBV29-1, the J gene TRBJ2-7, with D possibly being TRBD1 or TRBD2 (6 bases each). Per the germline V gene, CDR1 is SQVTM and CDR2 is ANQGSEA. This CDR3 has 13 residues. The ends were cut back, 6 bases at V and 3 bases at J, with 15 bases in the middle. The CDR3 DNA reads as TGCAGCGTCCACATCGGGGGCTACTACGAGCAGTACTTC. The encoded protein is CSVHIGGYYEQYF.

The chain is built from TRBV29-1 and TRBJ2-5; D is possibly TRBD1 or TRBD2 (5 bases each). The CDR3 covers 14 residues. Germline V lookup: CDR1 SQVTM, CDR2 ANQGSEA. CDR3 region: CSAFQPLRGETQYF. In nucleotides, the CDR3 is TGCAGTGCCTTCCAGCCTCTGAGGGGAGAGACCCAGTACTTC.

This sequence joins TRBV6-5 and TRBJ2-7, with D maybe TRBD2 (6 bases). The CDR3 covers 13 residues. The germline V and J ends were trimmed by 5 bases and 2 bases, with 10 bases remaining between them. Germline V gene data show CDR1 as MNHEY and CDR2 as SVGAGI. CDR3 sequence: CASSGGSTYEQYF. CDR3 sequence (DNA): TGTGCCAGCAGTGGGGGGAGTACCTACGAGCAGTACTTC.

The chain carries TRBV5-1 and TRBJ2-5; 7 bases map to TRBD1. The ends lost 4 bases at V and 2 bases at J; junction bases unmatched: 2. The length of the CDR3 is 13 residues. Per germline, CDR1 SGHRS and CDR2 YFSETQ. This CDR3 is CASSPGQQETQYF. The CDR3 DNA follows: TGCGCCAGCAGCCCGGGACAGCAAGAGACCCAGTACTTC.

The chain is built from TRBV18 and TRBJ2-5, with 8 bases fitting TRBD2. V gave up 2 bases and J gave up 5 bases; unmatched junction bases: 10. CDR1 KGHSH and CDR2 LQKENI come from the germline V gene. This CDR3 contains 16 residues. CDR3 in amino acids: CASSPMRAGASETQYF. Here the CDR3 DNA reads TGTGCCAGCTCACCAATGCGAGCGGGAGCTTCGGAGACCCAGTACTTC.

The gene calls are TRBV2 and TRBJ2-1, with TRBD2 identical over 7 bases. Losses at the gene ends were 4 bases for V and 15 bases for J; bases not matched to a gene: 9. The germline gives CDR1 SNHLY, CDR2 FYNNEI. This CDR3 region has 12 residues. The CDR3 DNA is TGTGCCAGCAGTGCCAACGGACTAGTGCTGTTCTTC. Its translation: CASSANGLVLFF.

This chain links TRBV4-2 with TRBJ2-3, with D possibly TRBD2 on 5 matching bases. The CDR3 is made up of 16 amino acids. CDR1 is LGHNA, CDR2 YNFKEQ, per germline. V was cut by 4 bases and J by 0 bases, with 14 bases left in between. Here the CDR3 reads CASSPSGGQSTDTQYF. Written as DNA, the CDR3 is TGTGCCAGCAGCCCCTCCGGCGGGCAGAGCACAGATACGCAGTATTTT.

The V gene is TRBV5-4, the J gene TRBJ2-2; TRBD1 might be the D (6 bases). V dropped 1 base and J dropped 5 bases, with 15 bases sitting between them. CDR3 length equals 16 residues. CDR1 and CDR2 from the germline V gene are SGHNT and YYREEE (reference sequence). Here the CDR3 DNA reads TGTGCCAGCAGCTTGCAGGGGACGGCGAGAACCGGGGAGCTGTTTTTT. It is translated as CASSLQGTARTGELFF.

With respect to this clone: A read error may account for a junction end that differs from germline. V gene TRBV9 combines with J gene TRBJ1-2; TRBD1 agrees at 7 bases. CDR1 is SGDLS, CDR2 YYNGEE, per germline. There are 13 residues in the CDR3. Written as DNA, the CDR3 is TGTGCCAGCAGCGTGCAGGGGACAGCCTCTATTATCTTC. Amino acid sequence: CASSVQGTASIIF.

V usage is TRBV29-1 and J usage is TRBJ2-5, with D possibly TRBD2 on 5 matching bases. This CDR3 comprises 11 residues. V dropped 5 bases and J dropped 7 bases, with 11 bases sitting between them. Germline V gene lookup returns CDR1 SQVTM and CDR2 ANQGSEA. The CDR3 loop is CSVPLASTQYF. CDR3 coding DNA: TGCAGCGTTCCGCTAGCTTCGACCCAGTACTTC.

The chain is built from TRBV18 and TRBJ1-1; no firm D call. Trimming shortened V by 5 bases and J by 0 bases, and 10 bases separated the two germline ends. The CDR3 extends over 14 amino acids. Germline V gives CDR1 KGHSH, CDR2 LQKENI. CDR3 coding DNA: TGTGCCAGCTCAGCTAGAGGGATGAACACTGAAGCTTTCTTT. The encoded protein is CASSARGMNTEAFF.

The J gene is TRBJ1-4, the V gene TRBV6-6, with a tentative D call TRBD1 (6 bases). Per the germline V gene, CDR1 is MNHNY and CDR2 is SVGAGI (reference sequence). Trimming took off 2 bases at V and 12 bases at J, with 10 bases between the two ends. This CDR3 is 12 amino acids long. CDR3 DNA: TGTGCCAGCAGTTACCCGGAGGGGGAACTGTTTTTT. Translation gives CASSYPEGELFF.

This clone was detected only a few times. The chain couples TRBV6-6 to TRBJ1-1; tentatively, D is TRBD1 (6 bases). The germline V gene has CDR1 MNHNY and CDR2 SVGAGI (reference sequence). The CDR3 covers 14 residues. The ends were cut back, 6 bases at V and 3 bases at J, with 14 bases in the middle. CDR3 residues: CASRPTGSYTEAFF. The CDR3 DNA reads TGTGCCAGCAGACCAACAGGGAGTTACACTGAAGCTTTCTTT.

This clone was observed a few times. The V gene is TRBV5-1, the J gene TRBJ2-1; D possibly corresponds to TRBD2 (6 bases). V was clipped by 3 bases and J by 3 bases, with 13 bases between them. From germline, CDR1 is SGHRS and CDR2 YFSETQ. This CDR3 is 15 amino acids long. CDR3 nucleotides: TGCGCCAGCAGCTGGGGTAGCGGCCTCTACAATGAGCAGTTCTTC. Encoded protein: CASSWGSGLYNEQFF. Variable domain in full (rest from reference TRBV5-1 and TRBJ2-1): KAGVTQTPRYLIKTRGQQVTLSCSPISGHRSVSWYQQTPGQGLQFLFEYFSETQRNKGNFPGRFSGRQFSNSRSEMNVSTLELGDSALYLCASSWGSGLYNEQFFGPGTRLTVL.

The gene calls are TRBV30 and TRBJ2-7; D not resolved. V lost 0 bases and J lost 2, with 14 bases in between. The CDR3 has 15 amino acids. Per germline, CDR1 GTSNPN and CDR2 SVGIG (reference sequence). The CDR3 DNA reads as TGTGCCTGGAGTGTAGCACTGGACGTTACCTACGAGCAGTACTTC. Amino acids: CAWSVALDVTYEQYF.

The chain uses TRBV18 and TRBJ2-2; D might be TRBD1 (6 bases). The CDR3 runs 13 residues. Germline V gives CDR1 KGHSH, CDR2 LQKENI. Deletions cut 4 bases from V and 3 bases from J, with 6 bases between. The CDR3: CASSRQDTGELFF. CDR3 DNA: TGTGCCAGCTCACGACAGGACACCGGGGAGCTGTTTTTT. Drawing the rest from reference TRBV18 and TRBJ2-2, the complete variable domain is NAGVMQNPRHLVRRRGQEARLRCSPMKGHSHVYWYRQLPEEGLKFMVYLQKENIIDESGMPKERFSAEFPKEGPSILRIQQVVRGDSAAYFCASSRQDTGELFFGEGSRLTVL.

The V gene is TRBV4-1, the J gene TRBJ1-1, with D possibly matching TRBD1 (5 bases). Germline V CDR1 and CDR2: MGHRA, YSYEKL. CDR3 size: 13 residues. V was shortened by 7 bases and J by 1 base, with 10 bases between the two germline ends. CDR3 loop: CASKGNRNTEAFF. The CDR3 DNA reads TGCGCCAGCAAGGGGAACAGGAACACTGAAGCTTTCTTT.

The CDR3 spells CASSAGSPGETQYF. The DNA for the CDR3 is TGTGCCAGCAGTGCAGGCTCGCCAGGGGAGACCCAGTACTTC. The chain recombines TRBV2 with TRBJ2-5, with D tentatively TRBD1 (5 bases). Germline V gene lookup returns CDR1 SNHLY and CDR2 FYNNEI. CDR3 length equals 14 residues. Trimming shortened V by 4 bases and J by 5 bases, and 14 bases separated the two germline ends.

The chain is built from TRBV10-2 and TRBJ2-7; 7 bases align to TRBD2. The germline V gene encodes CDR1 WSHSY and CDR2 SAAADI. With 7 bases clipped from V and 7 bases from J, the junction kept 4 bases outside the gene matches. The CDR3 spans 11 residues. The CDR3 sequence is CASTLGGEQYF. The CDR3 DNA follows: TGCGCCAGCACCCTCGGGGGGGAGCAGTACTTC.

The chain links TRBV18 to TRBJ2-1; D ambiguous. This CDR3 region has 13 residues. Germline CDR1 and CDR2: KGHSH and LQKENI. Trimming took off 3 bases at V and 5 bases at J, with 8 bases between the two ends. The CDR3 protein is CASSPELHNEQFF. In DNA, the CDR3 is TGTGCCAGCTCACCGGAGCTCCACAATGAGCAGTTCTTC.

The chain uses TRBV5-1 and TRBJ2-2; D is perhaps TRBD2 (6 bases). The germline V and J ends were trimmed by 4 bases and 6 bases, with 16 bases remaining between them. Germline CDR1 and CDR2: SGHRS and YFSETQ. The CDR3 contains 15 residues. The DNA for the CDR3 is TGCGCCAGCAGCCTGCTAACTAGCAACCCCGGGGAGCTGTTTTTT. Amino acids: CASSLLTSNPGELFF.

This chain joins TRBV10-3 and TRBJ2-7; perhaps TRBD1 as D (6 bases). From germline, CDR1 is ENHRY and CDR2 SYGVKD. The CDR3 runs to 16 residues. V gave up 2 bases and J gave up 1 base, with 15 bases separating them. CDR3 in amino acids: CAISEPPGVSSYEQYF. DNA for the CDR3: TGTGCCATCAGTGAGCCCCCAGGGGTTTCTTCCTACGAGCAGTACTTC.